These 27 T cell receptor beta chains were sequenced from one sample in a study of cytomegalovirus exposure and HLA in healthy donors. The PCR used 60 Vbeta and 13 Jbeta primers. The assay was immunoSEQ multiplex PCR, and TCRdb's table has in-frame clones only and misses some. The sample contains fewer than 250,000 clones, 75% to 80% of which appear only once. Sample: PBMCs. These receptors originate from a male donor in good health and CMV-seronegative.

In its sample, this clone was seen a few times. The V call is TRBV9, the J call TRBJ2-5, with TRBD2 matching over 12 bases. The closer fit of TRBJ2-7 to the DNA end suggests the J call may be wrong. CDR1 is SGDLS, CDR2 YYNGEE, per germline. The CDR3 contains 17 residues. CDR3 protein: CASSESFTSGGTYEQYF. Here the CDR3 DNA reads TGTGCCAGCAGCGAGTCCTTCACTAGCGGGGGGACCTACGAGCAGTACTTC.

The chain joins TRBV5-6 to TRBJ2-6; 7 bases are a match to TRBD1. Germline values: CDR1 SGHDT, CDR2 YYEEEE. Trimming removed 4 bases from V and 0 bases from J; junction bases left unmatched: 7. The CDR3 is 17 amino acids. The CDR3 region is CASSDRDRSSGANVLTF. CDR3 nucleotides: TGTGCCAGCAGCGACCGGGACAGAAGCTCTGGGGCCAACGTCCTGACTTTC.

The CDR3 DNA reads TGCGCCAGCAGCTTAACCGGGACTAGCTCCTACAATGAGCAGTTCTTC. The encoded protein is CASSLTGTSSYNEQFF. The J gene is TRBJ2-1, the V gene TRBV4-3; 8 nucleotides agree with TRBD2. V was pared by 5 bases and J by 0 bases, with 6 bases of the junction left unmatched. The CDR3 covers 16 residues. Germline CDR1 and CDR2: LGHNA and YSLEER.

J is TRBJ1-2 and V is TRBV5-1; no clear D gene. Germline assignment: CDR1 SGHRS and CDR2 YFSETQ. The CDR3 is 13 residues long. V gave up 2 bases and J gave up 3 bases, with 8 bases separating them. The chain's CDR3 is CASSFREDYGYTF. For the CDR3, the DNA is TGCGCCAGCAGCTTTCGGGAGGACTATGGCTACACCTTC.

The rearrangement joins TRBV27 to TRBJ1-5; the D is unclear. The length of the CDR3 is 13 residues. V dropped 6 bases and J dropped 0 bases, with 6 bases sitting between them. Germline CDR1 and CDR2: MNHEY and SMNVEV (reference sequence). CDR3 sequence reads: CASRTYSNQPQHF. In DNA, the CDR3 is TGTGCCAGCAGGACTTATAGCAATCAGCCCCAGCATTTT.

The chain employs TRBV18 and TRBJ1-5; perhaps TRBD1 as D (5 bases). V dropped 5 bases and J dropped 0 bases, with 11 bases sitting between them. Per the germline V gene, CDR1 is KGHSH and CDR2 is LQKENI. The CDR3 is made up of 15 amino acids. The CDR3, as DNA: TGTGCCAGCTCAGACAGCAGGGATAGCAATCAGCCCCAGCATTTT. It is translated as CASSDSRDSNQPQHF.

This clone appeared many times. This chain joins TRBV6-4 and TRBJ2-3, with TRBD2 matching 11 bases. The junction had 5 bases not matched to a gene; V was cut back by 5 bases and J by 4 bases. Germline V CDR1 and CDR2: MRHNA, SNTAGT. The CDR3 is 15 residues long. CDR3 amino acids: CASSPSSGGPDTQYF. The DNA for the CDR3 is TGTGCCAGCAGTCCTTCTAGCGGGGGGCCAGATACGCAGTATTTT.

The chain carries TRBV6-5 and TRBJ1-2, with TRBD1 as a possible D gene (6 bases). CDR3 length: 14 amino acids. V lost 3 bases, J lost 0 bases, and 8 bases lay in between. CDR1 is MNHEY, CDR2 SVGAGI, per germline. CDR3 bases: TGTGCCAGCAGTTATACAGGGCCTAACTATGGCTACACCTTC. Translation: CASSYTGPNYGYTF.

The chain employs TRBV9 and TRBJ2-5, with 9 bases aligning to TRBD2. The J call is uncertain, as TRBJ2-7 better fits the DNA end. The germline V gene has CDR1 SGDLS and CDR2 YYNGEE. The CDR3 runs to 13 residues. CDR3 sequence reads: CASSVGLAAEQYF. The CDR3 bases are TGTGCCAGCAGCGTAGGACTAGCGGCCGAGCAGTACTTC.

The table lists this clone with a count of one. The V call is TRBV7-8, the J call TRBJ2-2, with 9 bases matching TRBD2. J was trimmed by 0 bases and V by 4 bases; bases with no gene match: 6. Germline CDR1 is SGHVS and CDR2 is FQNEAQ. The CDR3 is 17 residues long. The CDR3: CASSWEREASNTGELFF. The CDR3 DNA follows: TGTGCCAGCAGCTGGGAGCGGGAGGCATCGAACACCGGGGAGCTGTTTTTT. Together with reference TRBV7-8 and TRBJ2-2, the CDR3 gives the full variable domain: GAGVSQSPRYKVAKRGQDVALRCDPISGHVSLFWYQQALGQGPEFLTYFQNEAQLDKSGLPSDRFFAERPEGSVSTLKIQRTQQEDSAVYLCASSWEREASNTGELFFGEGSRLTVL.

In nucleotides, the CDR3 is TGTGCCTGGACCCAACTAGCGGTGAGCTCCTACAATGAGCAGTTCTTC. It translates to CAWTQLAVSSYNEQFF. J is TRBJ2-1 and V is TRBV30; TRBD2 matches 8 bases. Germline values: CDR1 GTSNPN, CDR2 SVGIG (reference sequence). The CDR3 is 16 residues long. V lost 4 bases to trimming and J lost 0 bases; unmatched junction nucleotides: 8. The whole variable domain, remainder taken from reference TRBV30 and TRBJ2-1, is SQTIHQWPATLVQPVGSPLSLECTVEGTSNPNLYWYRQAAGRGLQLLFYSVGIGQISSEVPQNLSASRPQDRQFILSSKKLLLSDSGFYLCAWTQLAVSSYNEQFFGPGTRLTVL.

This clone showed up just once. This chain uses TRBV28 with TRBJ2-7; D uncertain. Between the trimmed V and J ends, which lost 2 bases and 1 base, there was a span of 9 bases. The length of the CDR3 is 14 residues. Germline lookup yields CDR1 MDHEN and CDR2 SYDVKM. CDR3 sequence: CASSLVAGSYEQYF. CDR3 DNA: TGTGCCAGCAGTTTAGTAGCCGGTTCCTACGAGCAGTACTTC.

The gene calls are TRBV6-6 and TRBJ1-2; D is perhaps TRBD1 (6 bases). There are 14 residues in the CDR3. The V and J ends lost 0 bases and 7 bases respectively, with 12 bases between them. CDR1 and CDR2 from the germline V gene are MNHNY and SVGAGI (reference sequence). The DNA of the CDR3 is TGTGCCAGCAGTTACTCGGGGGGGGCAGGTGGCTACACCTTC. Translating gives CASSYSGGAGGYTF.

This chain links TRBV5-1 with TRBJ1-4; D not certain. Trimming removed 0 bases at V and 0 bases at J, with 3 bases between. CDR3 length equals 14 residues. Germline assignment: CDR1 SGHRS and CDR2 YFSETQ. This chain's CDR3 is CASSLGATNEKLFF. The CDR3 region has the DNA TGCGCCAGCAGCTTGGGAGCAACTAATGAAAAACTGTTTTTT.

CDR3 nucleotide sequence: TGTGCCAGCAGCGTAGATCGACAGGGGAGGACAGATACGCAGTATTTT. Its translation: CASSVDRQGRTDTQYF. The rearrangement joins TRBV9 to TRBJ2-3; 8 nucleotides align to TRBD1. This CDR3 contains 16 residues. V dropped 0 bases and J dropped 3; count of bases not matched to a gene: 6. Germline values: CDR1 SGDLS, CDR2 YYNGEE.

The CDR3 DNA follows: TGTGCCAGCAGTTTTCAGGGACAGGGGAGATACGAGCAGTACTTC. As protein: CASSFQGQGRYEQYF. The V gene is TRBV27, the J gene TRBJ2-7, with 10 positions matching TRBD1. Trimming cost V 3 bases and J 4 bases; bases outside gene matches: 6. Germline V gene lookup returns CDR1 MNHEY and CDR2 SMNVEV (reference sequence). This CDR3 comprises 15 residues.

The chain couples TRBV28 to TRBJ2-7; 10 bases align to TRBD2. The CDR3 covers 13 residues. With V trimmed by 8 bases and J by 5 bases, 6 bases remained unmatched. Germline loops: CDR1 MDHEN, CDR2 SYDVKM. This chain's CDR3 is CASERGGGNEQYF. The CDR3 DNA reads as TGTGCCAGCGAGCGGGGGGGAGGCAACGAGCAGTACTTC.

The chain is built from TRBV29-1 and TRBJ2-3; 10 nucleotides line up with TRBD1. With 4 bases clipped from V and 8 bases from J, the junction kept 6 bases outside the gene matches. The CDR3 runs 13 residues. The germline V gene encodes CDR1 SQVTM and CDR2 ANQGSEA. The CDR3, as DNA: TGCAGCGTTGGACAGGGGGCTAGTGCTACGCAGTATTTT. Protein product: CSVGQGASATQYF.

This clone was found once. The gene calls are TRBV28 and TRBJ2-5; D possibly corresponds to TRBD1 (6 bases). The germline V gene has CDR1 MDHEN and CDR2 SYDVKM. The CDR3 is 14 amino acids. Trimming removed 1 base from V and 7 bases from J, with 13 bases in between. The CDR3 region is CASSLYRDGATQYF. CDR3 bases: TGTGCCAGCAGTTTATACAGGGATGGGGCGACCCAGTACTTC.

This sequence joins TRBV7-9 and TRBJ2-3; possibly TRBD2 for D (5 bases). This CDR3 has 15 residues. Deletions cut 8 bases from V and 0 bases from J, with 15 bases between. CDR1 is SEHNR, CDR2 FQNEAQ, per germline (reference sequence). The CDR3 protein is CASLPRGSSTDTQYF. CDR3 sequence (DNA): TGTGCCAGCCTGCCACGGGGTTCTAGCACAGATACGCAGTATTTT. The full variable domain, rest sourced from reference TRBV7-9 and TRBJ2-3, is DTGVSQNPRHKITKRGQNVTFRCDPISEHNRLYWYRQTLGQGPEFLTYFQNEAQLEKSRLLSDRFSAERPKGSFSTLEIQRTEQGDSAMYLCASLPRGSSTDTQYFGPGTRLTVL.

The chain links TRBV7-9 to TRBJ1-5, with a tentative D call TRBD1 (5 bases). This CDR3 has 13 amino acids. Germline lookup yields CDR1 SEHNR and CDR2 FQNEAQ (reference sequence). Trimming removed 5 bases from V and 7 bases from J, with 12 bases in between. CDR3 residues: CASSPGGTQPQHF. The DNA for the CDR3 is TGTGCCAGCAGCCCTGGAGGGACCCAGCCCCAGCATTTT. Combining the CDR3 with reference TRBV7-9 and TRBJ1-5 gives the whole variable domain DTGVSQNPRHKITKRGQNVTFRCDPISEHNRLYWYRQTLGQGPEFLTYFQNEAQLEKSRLLSDRFSAERPKGSFSTLEIQRTEQGDSAMYLCASSPGGTQPQHFGDGTRLSIL.

The chain uses TRBV10-3 and TRBJ1-1, with D perhaps matching TRBD1 (6 bases). Trimming stripped 0 bases from V and 3 bases from J, with 11 bases between. The CDR3 extends over 15 amino acids. Germline V gene sequence: CDR1 ENHRY, CDR2 SYGVKD. CDR3 sequence reads: CAISESGGADTEAFF. The DNA of the CDR3 is TGTGCCATCAGTGAGTCTGGGGGCGCGGACACTGAAGCTTTCTTT.

V usage is TRBV27 and J usage is TRBJ2-7; 7 positions match TRBD2. The ends lost 8 bases at V and 6 bases at J; junction bases unmatched: 16. This CDR3 comprises 15 residues. Germline V gene sequence: CDR1 MNHEY, CDR2 SMNVEV (reference sequence). The chain's CDR3 is CASYTAGPGGIEQYF. DNA for the CDR3: TGTGCCAGCTATACAGCGGGACCAGGAGGCATCGAGCAGTACTTC.

V usage is TRBV5-1 and J usage is TRBJ2-7; possible D gene TRBD2, 6 bases. This CDR3 has 16 amino acids. Germline V CDR1 and CDR2: SGHRS, YFSETQ. V was trimmed by 0 bases and J by 4 bases, leaving 17 bases between them. The CDR3 bases are TGCGCCAGCAGCTTGGTTGTGGGCGGGGCGGGGTACGAGCAGTACTTC. Translated, it gives CASSLVVGGAGYEQYF.

The chain couples TRBV2 to TRBJ2-1; 9 nucleotides agree with TRBD1. Losses at the gene ends were 6 bases for V and 5 bases for J; bases not matched to a gene: 8. The CDR3 is made up of 15 amino acids. Germline V gene sequence: CDR1 SNHLY, CDR2 FYNNEI. CDR3 DNA: TGTGCCAGCAGACAGGGGGCTCAATTACACAATGAGCAGTTCTTC. Protein product: CASRQGAQLHNEQFF.

J is TRBJ1-1 and V is TRBV6-1; D is perhaps TRBD1 (5 bases). Germline CDR1 is MNHNS and CDR2 is SASEGT. This CDR3 is 17 amino acids long. The V gene lost 1 base and the J gene lost 0 bases, with 15 bases spanning the gap. In DNA, the CDR3 is TGTGCCAGCAGTGAAGAGAAAAGGACATGGTTGAACACTGAAGCTTTCTTT. Translation gives CASSEEKRTWLNTEAFF.

The CDR3 spells CASTIQEGTDYGYTF. For the CDR3, the DNA is TGTGCCAGCACCATCCAAGAAGGAACAGACTATGGCTACACCTTC. The chain couples TRBV6-1 to TRBJ1-2; no clear D gene. The CDR3 runs to 15 residues. Trimming took off 7 bases at V and 3 bases at J, with 18 bases between the two ends. From germline, CDR1 is MNHNS and CDR2 SASEGT.